These T cell receptor beta chains were read from a single sample in a study of post-analysis software for immune sequencing data. TCRdb ran MiXCR on the PCR reads and lists one entry per CDR3 protein. The sample shows around 160,000 distinct CDR3 sequences, about 34% of them seen only once. Here the sequenced sample was blood, taken after autologous hematopoietic stem cell transplantation. The source is a girl under 18 with multiple sclerosis. Each CDR3 is given with its conserved first and last residue. The D gene is left open where the match is weak. Clone size, where shown, is once, few, many, or a class for clones that have expanded.

DNA	CDR3	size	D	J	V
TGTGCCAGCAGCTTAGGGAGGGGAGCGGTCCAAGAGACCCAGTACTTC	CASSLGRGAVQETQYF	few	.	TRBJ2-5	TRBV13
TGTGCCTGGAGTATCCGGCCCGGGGAGGGCCTCCACTTT	CAWSIRPGEGLHF	.	.	TRBJ1-6	TRBV30
TGTGCCAGCAGTTCCGGGACGGAACCCCACGAGCAGTACTTC	CASSSGTEPHEQYF	.	.	TRBJ2-7	TRBV25-1
TGTGCCAGCAGCGTTGGAGGATCGATGGACACTGAAGCTTTCTTT	CASSVGGSMDTEAFF	.	.	TRBJ1-1	TRBV9
TGCGCCAGCAGCCAAACAGGGTTTGGAGATACGCAGTATTTT	CASSQTGFGDTQYF	few	.	TRBJ2-3	TRBV4-3
TGCAGTGCCAGAAACCCGGGACAGGGAGGCTATGGCTACACCTTC	CSARNPGQGGYGYTF	few	TRBD1	TRBJ1-2	TRBV20-1
TGTGCCAGCAGCTTCGGACTAGGCCCGGGCAAAAACATTCAGTACTTC	CASSFGLGPGKNIQYF	.	TRBD2	TRBJ2-4	TRBV7-9
TGCAGTGCTAGAGCGGGACTCGCACCTGGGTACGAGCAGTACTTC	CSARAGLAPGYEQYF	.	.	TRBJ2-7	TRBV20-1
TGTGCCAGCAGCTTGGTGGTAGCGGGAGGTAACAATGAGCAGTTCTTC	CASSLVVAGGNNEQFF	.	TRBD2	TRBJ2-1	TRBV5-8
TGTACCAGCCGCACGGGAGGGTTCTCCTACAATGAGCAGTTCTTC	CTSRTGGFSYNEQFF	.	TRBD2	TRBJ2-1	TRBV7-2
TGTGCCATCAGTGAAACCGGGACTCCCTACGAGCAGTACTTC	CAISETGTPYEQYF	.	.	TRBJ2-7	TRBV10-3